This TCR beta chain emerged from a study of blood T cell repertoires in COVID-19. Study background: Acute and convalescent COVID-19 samples came from the United States, Italy and Spain. T cells, B-cell-depleted T cells, or PBMCs provided the cDNA or gDNA that served as material.

As originally analysed: Estimates of nucleated cell counts were drawn from the amplification of reference gene primers. Profiling relied on immunoSEQ multiplex PCR, and the TCRdb table lists in-frame clones only, not all of them. V, J and clone size were drawn from that table, and D and trimming were deduced from the DNA. The sample shows fewer than 50,000 clones, approximately 86% of them seen only once. The table lists this clone with a few counts. Specimen: peripheral blood. The receptor was derived from a woman older than 75 with acute or convalescent COVID-19.

The CDR3 loop is CASSLGGTSSYEQYF. The DNA of the CDR3 is TGTGCCAGCAGCTTAGGGGGGACAAGTTCCTACGAGCAGTACTTC. The V and J genes are TRBV11-2 and TRBJ2-7, with a weak D call TRBD1 (6 bases). The ends were cut back, 1 base at V and 1 base at J, with 11 bases in the middle. This CDR3 spans 15 amino acids. Germline loops: CDR1 SGHAT, CDR2 FQNNGV.